This is a list of T cell receptor beta chains from one sample in a study of blood T cell repertoires in COVID-19. The data were produced by immunoSEQ multiplex PCR, yet TCRdb's version contains in-frame clones alone and is incomplete. Of 35,000 to 50,000 clones detected, roughly four fifths appear once; the ten largest clones hold 20% to 30%. The sample comprised peripheral blood. The receptors originated from a human donor with acute or convalescent COVID-19. The donor label of this sample is uncertain. Both conserved end residues are part of each CDR3. The D gene is left open where the match is weak. The listing skips clone size in some rows; elsewhere it reads once, few, many or a size class.

V,D,J,size,CDR3,DNA
TRBV2,TRBD1,TRBJ1-5,NA,CASKLRQGRQPQHF,TGTGCCAGCAAACTACGACAGGGGAGGCAGCCCCAGCATTTT
TRBV5-4,NA,TRBJ2-3,NA,CASSLGGTDTQYF,TGTGCCAGCAGCTTAGGGGGCACAGATACGCAGTATTTT
TRBV5-3,NA,TRBJ2-1,NA,CARSVRVPNEQFF,TGTGCCAGAAGCGTCAGGGTCCCTAATGAGCAGTTCTTC
TRBV5-4,NA,TRBJ2-6,NA,CASSLQNSGANVLTF,TGTGCCAGCAGCCTTCAGAACTCTGGGGCCAACGTCCTGACTTTC
TRBV29-1,TRBD1,TRBJ1-6,NA,CSAVQGPGNSPLHF,TGCAGCGCGGTACAGGGGCCGGGAAATTCACCCCTCCACTTT
TRBV5-4,NA,TRBJ2-7,NA,CASSLTSNDREQYF,TGTGCCAGCAGCTTGACTTCGAACGATCGGGAGCAGTACTTC
TRBV11-2,TRBD2,TRBJ2-1,NA,CASSQAGEAYNEQFF,TGTGCCAGCAGCCAAGCGGGGGAGGCCTACAATGAGCAGTTCTTC
TRBV4-2,TRBD1,TRBJ1-5,NA,CASSQTTGGHGQPQHF,TGTGCCAGCAGCCAAACAACAGGGGGCCACGGTCAGCCCCAGCATTTT
TRBV5-1,NA,TRBJ1-2,NA,CASSYDSTTGDGYTF,TGCGCCAGCAGCTACGATAGCACGACGGGGGATGGCTACACCTTC
TRBV27,NA,TRBJ2-1,few,CASSLWSTSNEQFF,TGTGCCAGCAGTTTATGGTCCACTAGCAATGAGCAGTTCTTC
TRBV3-1/TRBV3-2,NA,TRBJ2-2,NA,CASFHRGTGELFF,TGTGCCAGCTTCCATAGGGGCACCGGGGAGCTGTTTTTT